The 18 T cell receptor beta chains given below trace back to one sample, sequenced in a study of vaccination and CD4 T cells after COVID-19. The sample's treatment: roughly nine-day PBMC culture with coronavirus spike peptide pools or control peptides (ViraFEST assay). The Oncomine TCR Beta short-read assay generated sequence data from the DNA of cultured CD4+ T cells. TCRdb reprocessed the PCR reads via MiXCR and lists one record per CDR3 protein. The table includes roughly 15,000 distinct CDR3 sequences, around 48% detected once. These receptors have no identified antigens. The sequencing sample was made of CD4+ T cells from blood, cultured in vitro. Receptors were obtained from a human donor who had recovered from COVID-19.

This chain connects TRBV18 to TRBJ1-5, with D tentatively TRBD1 (5 bases). The CDR3 runs 15 residues. The germline CDR1 and CDR2 sequences are KGHSH and LQKENI. V dropped 2 bases and J dropped 2 bases, with 10 bases sitting between them. CDR3 residues: CASSPTDSRNQPQHF. Written as DNA, the CDR3 is TGTGCCAGCTCACCAACCGACAGCCGCAATCAGCCCCAGCATTTT.

In this sample, this clonotype turned up a few times. The chain recombines TRBV18 with TRBJ1-5, with 10 nucleotides matching TRBD1. This CDR3 contains 15 residues. Germline CDR1 and CDR2: KGHSH and LQKENI. Trimming cost V 6 bases and J 6 bases; bases outside gene matches: 8. CDR3 bases: TGTGCCAGCTCTTCCGACAGGGGGCGGAGTCAGCCCCAGCATTTT. Its protein is CASSSDRGRSQPQHF.

V gene TRBV27 combines with J gene TRBJ1-1; possibly TRBD1 for D (6 bases). V dropped 3 bases and J dropped 9 bases, with 17 bases sitting between them. This CDR3 comprises 14 residues. Germline CDR1 MNHEY, CDR2 SMNVEV (reference sequence). CDR3 in DNA: TGTGCCAGCAGTTTTAACAGGGTCACCGGTCAAGCTTTCTTT. This encodes CASSFNRVTGQAFF.

The V gene is TRBV20-1, the J gene TRBJ2-2, with D perhaps TRBD1 (6 bases). The CDR3 length is 15 residues. Germline V gene data show CDR1 as DFQATT and CDR2 as SNEGSKA (reference sequence). V was cut by 6 bases and J by 3 bases, with 17 bases left in between. The CDR3 loop reads CSASQDRGYTGELFF. CDR3 nucleotide sequence: TGCAGTGCCTCTCAGGACAGAGGGTACACCGGGGAGCTGTTTTTT.

V is TRBV7-6 and J is TRBJ2-2; 10 positions agree with TRBD2. V gave up 1 base and J gave up 1 base; unmatched junction bases: 0. Germline assignment: CDR1 SGHVS and CDR2 FNYEAQ. This CDR3 has 16 amino acids. This chain's CDR3 is CASSLVAGGNTGELFF. CDR3 bases: TGTGCCAGCAGCTTAGTAGCGGGGGGGAACACCGGGGAGCTGTTTTTT. Full variable domain (missing parts from reference TRBV7-6 and TRBJ2-2): GAGVSQSPRYKVTKRGQDVALRCDPISGHVSLYWYRQALGQGPEFLTYFNYEAQQDKSGLPNDRFSAERPEGSISTLTIQRTEQRDSAMYRCASSLVAGGNTGELFFGEGSRLTVL.

The V gene is TRBV18, the J gene TRBJ1-5, with 7 bases that match TRBD1. Looked up from germline, CDR1 is KGHSH and CDR2 is LQKENI. The length of the CDR3 is 14 residues. The junction had 5 bases not matched to a gene; V was cut back by 4 bases and J by 5 bases. The CDR3 reads CASSRQGGDQPQHF. CDR3 nucleotide sequence: TGTGCCAGCTCACGACAGGGAGGAGATCAGCCCCAGCATTTT. The full variable domain, in which reference TRBV18 and TRBJ1-5 provide the parts outside the CDR3, is NAGVMQNPRHLVRRRGQEARLRCSPMKGHSHVYWYRQLPEEGLKFMVYLQKENIIDESGMPKERFSAEFPKEGPSILRIQQVVRGDSAAYFCASSRQGGDQPQHFGDGTRLSIL.

The chain uses TRBV6-1 and TRBJ1-1, with 9 bases that match TRBD1. CDR3 size: 13 residues. Germline trimming cut 5 bases from V and 10 bases from J; bases unmatched to any gene: 8. CDR1 and CDR2 (germline): MNHNS, SASEGT. CDR3 sequence: CASSPGQGGRAFF. CDR3 nucleotide sequence: TGTGCCAGCAGTCCGGGACAGGGAGGGCGAGCTTTCTTT.

J is TRBJ2-7 and V is TRBV20-1; possible D gene TRBD2, 7 bases. The CDR3 is 16 residues long. V lost 5 bases, J lost 6 bases, and 26 bases lay in between. Germline V gene data show CDR1 as DFQATT and CDR2 as SNEGSKA (reference sequence). CDR3 amino acids: CSAWGPAGGAVREQYF. CDR3 nucleotides: TGCAGTGCTTGGGGGCCCGCTGGGGGGGCGGTTCGCGAGCAGTACTTC.

This sequence joins TRBV10-3 and TRBJ2-7; D is perhaps TRBD1 (5 bases). The CDR3 extends over 11 amino acids. Trimming removed 8 bases from V and 6 bases from J, with 11 bases in between. CDR1 and CDR2 (germline): ENHRY, SYGVKD. CDR3 sequence (DNA): TGTGCCATCCAGGGTCAAGGCGAGCAGTACTTC. Translation gives CAIQGQGEQYF.

The genes are TRBV4-2 and TRBJ2-7; TRBD2 aligns across 13 bases. CDR1 and CDR2 from the germline V gene are LGHNA and YNFKEQ. The CDR3 length is 17 residues. The V gene end was trimmed by 4 bases and the J gene end by 0 bases; junction bases not matched to a gene: 6. The CDR3 DNA reads as TGTGCCAGCAGCCGGGGACTAGCGGGGCGAAGCTCCTACGAGCAGTACTTC. Its protein is CASSRGLAGRSSYEQYF.

This clonotype was seen only a few times. The V and J genes are TRBV12-3 or TRBV12-4 and TRBJ1-5; 9 bases line up with TRBD1. Germline trimming cut 5 bases from V and 7 bases from J; bases unmatched to any gene: 6. The CDR3 consists of 14 residues. CDR3 amino acids: CASSGTGGSQPQHF. The CDR3 nucleotides read TGTGCCAGCAGTGGAACAGGGGGCTCGCAGCCCCAGCATTTT.

The genes are TRBV15 and TRBJ2-2; maybe TRBD2 (5 bases). Germline CDR1 and CDR2: LNHNV and YYDKDF (reference sequence). The CDR3 loop spans 15 amino acids. V shed 0 bases and J shed 4 bases, with 9 bases lying between them. The CDR3 here is CATSRDHGVTGELFF. The CDR3 nucleotides read TGTGCCACCAGCAGAGATCACGGGGTCACCGGGGAGCTGTTTTTT.

V gene TRBV24-1 combines with J gene TRBJ2-3; D unresolved. This CDR3 spans 14 amino acids. Germline assignment: CDR1 KGHDR and CDR2 SFDVKD. V lost 9 bases, J lost 2 bases, and 14 bases lay in between. The CDR3 DNA sequence: TGTGCCACCTCCTCAACCCGATCCACAGATACGCAGTATTTT. The encoded protein is CATSSTRSTDTQYF.

The V and J genes are TRBV7-9 and TRBJ2-3; either TRBD1 or TRBD2 may supply D (5 bases each). Looked up from germline, CDR1 is SEHNR and CDR2 is FQNEAQ (reference sequence). The CDR3 loop spans 13 amino acids. Trimming removed 5 bases at V and 4 bases at J, with 10 bases between. CDR3: CASSPRGPDTQYF. CDR3 sequence (DNA): TGTGCCAGCAGCCCACGGGGCCCAGATACGCAGTATTTT. The full variable domain, rest sourced from reference TRBV7-9 and TRBJ2-3, is DTGVSQNPRHKITKRGQNVTFRCDPISEHNRLYWYRQTLGQGPEFLTYFQNEAQLEKSRLLSDRFSAERPKGSFSTLEIQRTEQGDSAMYLCASSPRGPDTQYFGPGTRLTVL.

CDR3 sequence (DNA): TGCAGTGCTCCATACTTGGGTGAGACCCAGTACTTC. It codes for CSAPYLGETQYF. The chain employs TRBV20-1 and TRBJ2-5; D call uncertain. The CDR3 length is 12 residues. The germline CDR1 and CDR2 sequences are DFQATT and SNEGSKA (reference sequence). The V gene lost 5 bases and the J gene lost 5 bases, with 12 bases spanning the gap.

This CDR3 reads CASSLQAGGYNEQFF. CDR3 in DNA: TGTGCCAGCAGCTTACAAGCGGGGGGGTACAATGAGCAGTTCTTC. The chain combines TRBV7-3 with TRBJ2-1; 10 nucleotides align to TRBD2. V shed 2 bases, J shed 4 bases, and the junction held 2 bases outside the gene matches. The CDR3 is 15 amino acids. Per the germline V gene, CDR1 is SGHTA and CDR2 is FQGTGA. The complete variable domain, with remaining parts taken from reference TRBV7-3 and TRBJ2-1, reads GAGVSQTPSNKVTEKGKYVELRCDPISGHTALYWYRQSLGQGPEFLIYFQGTGAADDSGLPNDRFFAVRPEGSVSTLKIQRTERGDSAVYLCASSLQAGGYNEQFFGPGTRLTVL.

The V gene is TRBV5-1, the J gene TRBJ2-2, with unresolved D. The CDR3 extends over 13 amino acids. Germline loops: CDR1 SGHRS, CDR2 YFSETQ. V lost 0 bases, J lost 7 bases, and 7 bases lay in between. CDR3 bases: TGCGCCAGCAGCTTGGCGGAAGGCGGGGAGCTGTTTTTT. Amino acids: CASSLAEGGELFF.

A few counts support this clonotype. The chain is built from TRBV19 and TRBJ1-2, with TRBD1 as a possible D gene (5 bases). Germline-derived CDR1 and CDR2 are LNHDA and SQIVND (reference sequence). With 7 bases removed from V and 6 bases from J, the gap between germline ends came to 12 bases. CDR3 length: 12 amino acids. CDR3 region: CASTRDLHGYTF. Here the CDR3 DNA reads TGTGCCAGTACCCGGGACCTACATGGCTACACCTTC.